Listed below are T cell receptor beta chains from one sample, sequenced in a study of early T cells in non-severe SARS-CoV-2 infection. TCRdb reprocessed the 5' RACE reads with MiXCR, giving one entry per CDR3 protein. The table records 20,000 to 25,000 distinct CDR3 sequences, about 5.2% of them present only once. The sample consisted of whole blood. The receptors derive from an adult who was a healthcare worker with PCR-confirmed SARS-CoV-2 infection or an uninfected control (not recorded which). CDR3s include the opening cysteine and the closing phenylalanine or tryptophan. A D gene is named only where the DNA matches it firmly. Some rows have no size entry. The others give once, few or many, or a class for an expanded clone.

D,J,size,V,CDR3,DNA
TRBD1,TRBJ1-6,many,TRBV7-2,CASSFRPGTGGGSPLHF,TGTGCCAGCAGCTTTCGTCCCGGGACAGGGGGCGGTTCACCCCTCCACTTT
TRBD1,TRBJ2-1,NA,TRBV9,CASRGGPEDEQFF,TGTGCCAGCAGAGGGGGCCCCGAGGATGAGCAGTTCTTC
NA,TRBJ2-1,NA,TRBV6-6,CASSYVGNEQFF,TGTGCCAGCAGTTATGTTGGGAATGAGCAGTTCTTC
NA,TRBJ2-1,many,TRBV4-3,CASSQGGARSSYNEQFF,TGCGCCAGCAGCCAGGGGGGGGCGAGGAGCTCCTACAATGAGCAGTTCTTC
NA,TRBJ2-7,NA,TRBV2,CASSVTAYEQYF,TGTGCCAGCAGTGTCACGGCCTACGAGCAGTACTTC
NA,TRBJ2-1,many,TRBV6-2/TRBV6-3,CASSYQGNPYNEQFF,TGTGCCAGCAGTTACCAGGGGAATCCCTACAATGAGCAGTTCTTC
NA,TRBJ1-5,NA,TRBV19,CASSIEGGNQPQHF,TGTGCCAGTAGTATAGAAGGGGGCAATCAGCCCCAGCATTTT
NA,TRBJ2-3,many,TRBV19,CASSIEGGLSTDTQYF,TGTGCCAGTAGTATTGAGGGCGGCCTGAGCACAGATACGCAGTATTTT
NA,TRBJ1-5,many,TRBV6-2/TRBV6-3,CASSYLSSNSNQPQHF,TGTGCCAGCAGTTACCTCAGCAGCAATAGCAATCAGCCCCAGCATTTT
NA,TRBJ2-2,few,TRBV28,CASRKGPGLYTGELFF,TGTGCCAGCAGGAAGGGGCCCGGACTGTACACCGGGGAGCTGTTTTTT
TRBD1,TRBJ1-1,many,TRBV10-3,CATRTGLGAEAFF,TGTGCCACCCGGACAGGGTTAGGCGCTGAAGCTTTCTTT
TRBD2,TRBJ2-2,many,TRBV14,CASSPLTSGRTTGELFF,TGTGCCAGCAGCCCCTTGACTAGCGGGAGGACAACCGGGGAGCTGTTTTTT
NA,TRBJ2-1,medium-sized,TRBV20-1,CSARSASSQTNEQFF,TGCAGTGCTAGATCAGCTAGCTCCCAGACCAATGAGCAGTTCTTC
NA,TRBJ2-5,few,TRBV5-4,CASSPTDTQETQYF,TGTGCCAGCAGCCCGACTGATACACAAGAGACCCAGTACTTC
NA,TRBJ2-5,NA,TRBV27,CASSKRTERETQYF,TGTGCCAGCAGTAAAAGGACAGAGAGGGAGACCCAGTACTTC
NA,TRBJ1-1,many,TRBV29-1,CSVDRFTEAFF,TGCAGCGTTGACAGATTCACTGAAGCTTTCTTT
NA,TRBJ2-3,few,TRBV7-3,CASSLRGPRSGSTDTQYF,TGTGCCAGCAGCTTAAGGGGGCCTAGAAGCGGTAGCACAGATACGCAGTATTTT
NA,TRBJ2-3,few,TRBV20-1,CSAAESPLTDTQYF,TGCAGTGCTGCAGAGAGCCCCTTAACAGATACGCAGTATTTT
NA,TRBJ2-3,many,TRBV4-3,CASSLRTPPQSDTQYF,TGCGCCAGCAGCCTCCGGACCCCACCACAGTCAGATACGCAGTATTTT
TRBD2,TRBJ2-1,many,TRBV24-1,CATSDLPTLAGGRVEQFF,TGTGCCACCAGTGATTTGCCCACTCTAGCGGGAGGGCGTGTTGAGCAGTTCTTC
NA,TRBJ2-5,many,TRBV20-1,CSVPRGGETQYF,TGCAGTGTCCCGCGAGGGGGAGAGACCCAGTACTTC
NA,TRBJ2-4,NA,TRBV6-2/TRBV6-3,CASSQKAKNIQYF,TGTGCCAGCAGCCAAAAAGCCAAAAACATTCAGTACTTC
NA,TRBJ1-2,many,TRBV4-3,CASSPEIGDYGYTF,TGCGCCAGCAGCCCCGAGATAGGGGATTATGGCTACACCTTC
TRBD1,TRBJ1-4,many,TRBV29-1,CSVEFLDRDEKLFF,TGCAGCGTTGAATTTCTGGACAGGGATGAAAAACTGTTTTTT
TRBD2,TRBJ2-3,NA,TRBV7-8,CASSPGTSSDTQYF,TGTGCCAGCAGCCCTGGGACTAGCTCAGATACGCAGTATTTT
NA,TRBJ1-4,many,TRBV7-9,CARTRQRRNEKLFF,TGTGCCAGGACTAGACAAAGACGTAATGAAAAACTGTTTTTT
NA,TRBJ1-1,many,TRBV18,CASSTSDPEAFF,TGTGCCAGCTCAACGTCGGACCCAGAAGCTTTCTTT
TRBD1,TRBJ1-4,NA,TRBV5-8,CASSSTGAPDEKLFF,TGTGCCAGCAGCTCAACAGGGGCGCCCGATGAAAAACTGTTTTTT
TRBD2,TRBJ2-5,few,TRBV5-1,CASSRGGAVETQYF,TGCGCCAGCAGCCGCGGGGGGGCGGTTGAGACCCAGTACTTC